The clone carrying this T cell receptor beta chain occurred a few times. The target antigen is unknown. Making TCR cDNA involved 5'RACE template switching, which added UMIs and a universal primer site. One entry per CDR3 protein results from TCRdb running MiXCR on the 5' RACE reads. This table holds about 340,000 distinct CDR3 sequences, roughly an eighth found once. The data were obtained in a study of T cells after yellow fever vaccination. The V end was cut by 6 bases, the J end by 5 bases, with 10 bases between. The V gene's germline CDR1 is SGHVS and CDR2 FNYEAQ. This CDR3 contains 12 residues. Study-level points and caveats: The presence of abundant clonotypes contaminating from the bulk population was possible in FACS-sorted repertoires.

The input for sequencing was CD4+ T cells sorted from PBMCs, taken 15 days after the yellow fever booster vaccination. The receptor comes from a man between 18 and 29 years old who received the YFV17D yellow fever vaccine. The chain carries TRBV7-6 and TRBJ2-5, with D possibly being TRBD1 (6 bases). CDR3 sequence: CASSTGLETQYF. The CDR3 DNA follows: TGTGCCAGCAGTACAGGGCTGGAGACCCAGTACTTC.